Below, one TCR beta chain is given with its context. Its antigen is currently unknown. Described time point: newly diagnosed GD, antithyroid drugs for less than 3 months. There was RNA extracted from PBMCs, and the TCR library was made from it. This record belongs to a study of regulatory T cells in long-lasting Graves disease. The study, taken as a whole, reports: TRBV28, TRBJ1-2 and TRBJ2-5 were segments that persistent disease favored.

The CDR3 covers 18 residues. The V gene's germline CDR1 is SEHNR and CDR2 FQNEAQ (reference sequence). J was trimmed by 4 bases and V by 1 base; bases with no gene match: 9. Arm-PCR of CDR3 regions and iRepertoire HTBI primers were the basis on which TCR beta libraries were built. TCRdb redid the calling of the multiplex PCR reads with MiXCR, one entry per CDR3 protein. The sample contains under 700,000 distinct CDR3 sequences, about 16% of which appear only once. The data were also submitted as part of a second study, on T cells in Graves' hyperthyroidism and ophthalmopathy. Per that paper: These patients, aged 18 to 65, had recently diagnosed hyperthyroidism lasting under 2 months. Diagnostic assessment was based on clinical symptoms, serum thyroxine and TRAb, thyroid ultrasound and orbital computed tomography.

The TCR comes from a middle-aged woman with Graves disease. The chain recombines TRBV7-9 with TRBJ1-6; 8 nucleotides line up with TRBD1. The input for sequencing was peripheral blood mononuclear cells (PBMCs), taken at new diagnosis, from a patient treated with antithyroid drugs. The CDR3 sequence is CASSLGASGTGYNSPLHF. In DNA, the CDR3 is TGTGCCAGCAGCTTAGGCGCAAGTGGGACAGGATATAATTCACCCCTCCACTTT.